This paragraph reports one T cell receptor beta chain. The sample comes from a study of technical replicates of blood from a handful of donors. Sequencing used immunoSEQ multiplex PCR; TCRdb keeps in-frame clones, though not all of them. Here the sample spans some 62,000 clones, around 86% being singletons. Germline V gives CDR1 SGHDN, CDR2 FVKESK. V lost 3 bases, J lost 7 bases, and 10 bases stayed unmatched. The CDR3 is made up of 15 amino acids. The chain is built from TRBV14 and TRBJ2-5; TRBD2 matches 8 bases. This TCR was recovered from a human donor in good health. Some clones in this sample may be carry-over from other donors' samples. Sequenced material: PBMCs. In DNA, the CDR3 is TGTGCCAGCAGCCACTACCTAGCGGGCCGGGGGACCCAGTACTTC. Translated: CASSHYLAGRGTQYF.